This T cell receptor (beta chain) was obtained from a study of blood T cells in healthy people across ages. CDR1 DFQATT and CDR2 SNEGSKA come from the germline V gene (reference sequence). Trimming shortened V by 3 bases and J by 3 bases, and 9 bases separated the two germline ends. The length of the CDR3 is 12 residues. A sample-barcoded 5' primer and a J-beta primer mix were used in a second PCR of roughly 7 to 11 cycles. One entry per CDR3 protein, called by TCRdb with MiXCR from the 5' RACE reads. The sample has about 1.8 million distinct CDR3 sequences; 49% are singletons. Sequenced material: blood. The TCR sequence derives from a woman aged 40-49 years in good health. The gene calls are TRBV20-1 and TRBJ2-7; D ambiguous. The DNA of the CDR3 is TGCAGTGCTAGGCCGGACGACTACGAGCAGTACTTC. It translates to CSARPDDYEQYF.